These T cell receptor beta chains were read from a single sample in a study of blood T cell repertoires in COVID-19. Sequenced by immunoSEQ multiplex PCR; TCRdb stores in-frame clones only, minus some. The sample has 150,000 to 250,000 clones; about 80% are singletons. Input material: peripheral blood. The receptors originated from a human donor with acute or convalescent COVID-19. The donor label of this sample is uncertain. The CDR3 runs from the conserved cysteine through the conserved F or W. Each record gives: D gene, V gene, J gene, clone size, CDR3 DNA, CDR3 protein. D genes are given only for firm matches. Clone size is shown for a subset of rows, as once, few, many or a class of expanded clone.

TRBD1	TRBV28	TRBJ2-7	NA	TGTGCCAGCAGTTTGCAACAGGGGGCACCCCCGTACTTC	CASSLQQGAPPYF
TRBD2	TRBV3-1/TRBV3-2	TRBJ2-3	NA	TGTGCCAGCAGCCCCCCCCGGACTAGCGTCGCAGATACGCAGTATTTT	CASSPPRTSVADTQYF
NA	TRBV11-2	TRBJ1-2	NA	TGTGCCAGCAGCTTAGAGAATGGCAGGGTAAATGGCTACACCTTC	CASSLENGRVNGYTF
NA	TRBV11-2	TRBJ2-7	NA	TGTGCCAGCAGCTCTGACAGGTTTTACGAGCAGTACTTC	CASSSDRFYEQYF
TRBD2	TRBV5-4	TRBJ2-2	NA	TGTGCCACCTCTACGAGCGGGAGGGGCACCGGGGAGCTGTTTTTT	CATSTSGRGTGELFF
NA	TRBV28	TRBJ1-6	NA	TGTGCCAGCAGTTTAGGACAAGGTAGTAATTCACCCCTCCACTTT	CASSLGQGSNSPLHF
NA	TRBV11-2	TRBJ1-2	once	TGTGCCAGCAGCCTAAGTCTGGGAGGCGGCTACACCTTC	CASSLSLGGGYTF
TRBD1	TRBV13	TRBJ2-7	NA	TGTGCCAGCAGCCTCCGGGACAGGGGGCGCGAGCAGTACTTC	CASSLRDRGREQYF
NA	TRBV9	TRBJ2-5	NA	TGTGCCAGCAGCGGACTAGTTGAGACCCAGTACTTC	CASSGLVETQYF
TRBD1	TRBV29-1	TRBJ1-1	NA	TGCAGCGTTCAGGGACAGGAGAACACTGAAGCTTTCTTT	CSVQGQENTEAFF
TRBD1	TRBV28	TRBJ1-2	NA	TGTGCCAGCAGTTTATGGGGGACAGGGGTTGTTTCGGAGGGCTACACCTTC	CASSLWGTGVVSEGYTF
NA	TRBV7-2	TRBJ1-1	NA	TGTGCCAGCAGCTTAAGGGAGCTTCGCTTGAACACTGAAGCTTTCTTT	CASSLRELRLNTEAFF
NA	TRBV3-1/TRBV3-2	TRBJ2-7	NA	TGTGCCAGCAGCGCCGACGGGAGCTCCTACGAGCAGTACTTC	CASSADGSSYEQYF
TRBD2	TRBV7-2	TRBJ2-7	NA	TGTGCCAGCAGCCCTAGCGGGAGCTCCTACGAGCAGTACTTC	CASSPSGSSYEQYF
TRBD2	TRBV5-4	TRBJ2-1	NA	TGTGCCAGCAGCGCCGGGACTAGCGACGACAATGAGCAGTTCTTC	CASSAGTSDDNEQFF
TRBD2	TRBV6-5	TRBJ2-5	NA	TGTGCCAGCAGCTTTCTGGGACTATCACTGTACTTC	CASSFLGLSLYF
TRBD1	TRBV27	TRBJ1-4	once	TGTGCCAGCAGGACAGGGGGCTCTAATGAAAAACTGTTTTTT	CASRTGGSNEKLFF
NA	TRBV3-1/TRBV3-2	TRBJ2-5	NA	TGTGCCAGCAGCCGTGGACAGAAAGAGACCCAGTACTTC	CASSRGQKETQYF
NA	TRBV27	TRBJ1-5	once	TGTGCCAGCAGGGCCTCAGTAGCGGGCGGCAATCAGCCCCAGCATTTT	CASRASVAGGNQPQHF